This TCR beta chain was obtained from a study of glioma-infiltrating T cells. The CDR3 is made up of 13 amino acids. Trimming cost V 3 bases and J 0 bases, with 7 bases left between them. CDR1 is SGHDT, CDR2 YYEEEE, per germline. With regard to this clonotype: As yet, its antigen is unknown.

Study-wide points: Very few CDR3 sequences were shared between tissue and blood. Gliomas, especially low-grade, showed above-expected tissue-blood divergence; non-neoplastic patients showed below.

Using RNA template, CDR3s of TCR alpha and beta were amplified with iRepertoire arm-PCR. MiXCR, run by TCRdb on the multiplex PCR reads, gives a single entry per CDR3 protein. The data show some 22,000 distinct CDR3 sequences, just under 25% seen once. Sequenced input: glioma tissue, nonneoplastic brain tissue, or PBMCs (not recorded which). The chain uses TRBV5-6 and TRBJ2-7, with a weak D call TRBD1 (5 bases). This clonotype was obtained from a human donor with low-grade glioma or glioblastoma, undergoing nonglioma brain surgery, or in good health (not recorded which). CDR3 in DNA: TGTGCCAGCAGCTGGACATCCTCCTACGAGCAGTACTTC. Protein: CASSWTSSYEQYF.